This T cell receptor beta chain was recovered during a study of T-cell reconstitution after alpha-beta-depleted transplantation in children. The table lists this clonotype with a few counts. Preparation of the TCRbeta library involved a method that used unique molecular identifiers. TCRdb ran MiXCR on the PCR reads and lists one entry per CDR3 protein. The sample contains hundreds of thousands of distinct CDR3 sequences, approximately 15% of which appear only once. V lost 3 bases and J lost 3, with 5 bases in between. CDR3 length equals 13 residues. Sample: PBMCs from the stem cell graft donor, taken from the stem cell graft. This receptor was identified in a human donor who donated a stem cell graft to a child with acute myeloid leukemia. The V call is TRBV12-3 or TRBV12-4, the J call TRBJ1-4; the D is unclear. This CDR3 reads CASSFGANEKLFF. DNA for the CDR3: TGTGCCAGCAGTTTTGGGGCTAATGAAAAACTGTTTTTT.